One sample yielded the 19 T cell receptor beta chains listed below, sequenced in a study of T-cell reconstitution after alpha-beta-depleted transplantation in children. Unique molecular identifiers were used in preparing the TCRbeta library. TCRdb processed the PCR reads anew with MiXCR; each CDR3 protein has one entry. The sample consists of 610,000 or so distinct CDR3 sequences, around 27% of them appearing once. This specimen consisted of PBMCs, obtained before TCRalphabeta/CD19-depleted stem cell transplant. The origin of the receptors is a boy in the first two years of life with Wiskott-Aldrich syndrome, due to receive a stem cell transplant.

This clonotype was found a few times. The chain employs TRBV29-1 and TRBJ2-1; D might be TRBD1 (6 bases). In germline, CDR1 is SQVTM, CDR2 ANQGSEA. The CDR3 extends over 13 amino acids. V dropped 7 bases and J dropped 2 bases, with 12 bases sitting between them. This chain's CDR3 is CSGEQGAYNEQFF. CDR3 in DNA: TGCAGCGGCGAACAGGGAGCCTACAATGAGCAGTTCTTC.

This chain joins TRBV25-1 and TRBJ1-2; D call uncertain. Trimming removed 5 bases at V and 6 bases at J, with 10 bases between. Germline loops: CDR1 MGHDK, CDR2 SYGVNS. This CDR3 is 12 amino acids long. The CDR3 coding sequence is TGTGCCAGCAGTAATGGGGTCGATGGCTACACCTTC. Translating it yields CASSNGVDGYTF.

A few counts support this clonotype. The chain has TRBV5-1 and TRBJ2-3; 9 bases align to TRBD1. Germline assignment: CDR1 SGHRS and CDR2 YFSETQ. After removal of 2 bases from V and 2 bases from J, the junction contained 3 bases not matched to a gene. The CDR3 runs 15 residues. The chain's CDR3 is CASSFYRGPTDTQYF. The DNA of the CDR3 is TGCGCCAGCAGCTTTTACAGGGGGCCCACAGATACGCAGTATTTT.

This clonotype was seen a handful of times. The CDR3 nucleotides read TGCGCCAGCAGTGTGGGACCGGGAGTAGGCACCGGGGAGCTGTTTTTT. It is translated as CASSVGPGVGTGELFF. V gene TRBV10-1 combines with J gene TRBJ2-2; tentative D call: TRBD2 (6 bases). The CDR3 is 16 residues long. Germline V CDR1 and CDR2: WNHNN, SYGVQD (reference sequence). The ends were cut back, 4 bases at V and 4 bases at J, with 16 bases in the middle.

This clonotype was seen more than once but under ten times. V gene TRBV10-3 combines with J gene TRBJ2-5; the D is unclear. Germline V lookup: CDR1 ENHRY, CDR2 SYGVKD. The CDR3 sequence is 14 residues long. V shed 3 bases and J shed 5 bases, with 13 bases lying between them. CDR3 loop: CAISDELGSETQYF. The CDR3 region has the DNA TGTGCCATCAGTGATGAGTTAGGAAGTGAGACCCAGTACTTC.

This clonotype was detected a few times. The chain carries TRBV25-1 and TRBJ2-5; D is perhaps TRBD1 or TRBD2 (5 bases each). The CDR3 is 14 amino acids. Per germline, CDR1 MGHDK and CDR2 SYGVNS. The V end lost 6 bases, the J end lost 2 bases, and 13 bases lay between the germline ends. The CDR3 spells CASRGVGLQETQYF. CDR3 nucleotide sequence: TGTGCCAGCAGGGGGGTGGGGTTGCAAGAGACCCAGTACTTC.

The rearrangement uses TRBV10-3 and TRBJ2-7, with 8 bases that match TRBD1. From germline, CDR1 is ENHRY and CDR2 SYGVKD. Unmatched junction bases numbered 4, after V lost 3 bases and J lost 3 bases. This CDR3 spans 14 amino acids. The CDR3 loop is CAISDLTGGYEQYF. The DNA of the CDR3 is TGTGCCATCAGTGATCTAACAGGGGGCTACGAGCAGTACTTC.

The J gene is TRBJ2-7, the V gene TRBV7-2; no reliable D call. V lost 5 bases and J 5 bases, leaving 22 bases between the germline ends. There are 16 residues in the CDR3. Looked up from germline, CDR1 is SGHTA and CDR2 is FQGNSA. DNA of the CDR3: TGTGCCAGCAGCCCGAGACCATCCCCTTACCCAAACGAGCAGTACTTC. Protein: CASSPRPSPYPNEQYF. The full variable domain, completed using reference TRBV7-2 and TRBJ2-7, is GAGVSQSPSNKVTEKGKDVELRCDPISGHTALYWYRQSLGQGLEFLIYFQGNSAPDKSGLPSDRFSAERTGGSVSTLTIQRTQQEDSAVYLCASSPRPSPYPNEQYFGPGTRLTVT.

The CDR3 loop is CASSRTGGVGEQYF. The CDR3, as DNA: TGTGCCAGCAGTCGCACGGGTGGGGTCGGGGAGCAGTACTTC. The chain carries TRBV12-3 or TRBV12-4 and TRBJ2-7, with D hard to call. V was cut by 5 bases and J by 7 bases, with 18 bases left in between. CDR3 length: 14 amino acids.

The chain recombines TRBV6-5 with TRBJ2-4, with TRBD1 identical over 7 bases. V trimming: 5 bases; J trimming: 7 bases; junction bases outside the gene matches: 8. The CDR3 runs to 14 residues. Germline V gene data show CDR1 as MNHEY and CDR2 as SVGAGI. The CDR3 DNA sequence: TGTGCCAGCAGTAACCGACAGGGTAGGAACATTCAGTACTTC. Residues: CASSNRQGRNIQYF.

This clonotype has only a few counts. DNA of the CDR3: TGCAGTGCTAGGAGCAGCGGGAGAAACAGCAATGAGCAGTTCTTC. It translates to CSARSSGRNSNEQFF. The V gene is TRBV20-1, the J gene TRBJ2-1, with 8 bases aligning to TRBD2. With V trimmed by 3 bases and J by 6 bases, 10 bases remained unmatched. Germline V gene data show CDR1 as DFQATT and CDR2 as SNEGSKA (reference sequence). The CDR3 extends over 15 amino acids.

J is TRBJ2-2 and V is TRBV25-1; no clear D. Germline-derived CDR1 and CDR2 are MGHDK and SYGVNS. This CDR3 spans 14 amino acids. V gave up 11 bases and J gave up 0 bases, with 13 bases separating them. CDR3 bases: TGTGCCTACTCTCGCGGAACGAACACCGGGGAGCTGTTTTTT. It encodes CAYSRGTNTGELFF.

This sequence joins TRBV30 and TRBJ1-3, with unresolved D. Trimming left V 7 bases short and J 2 bases short, with 15 bases between. Germline V gene data show CDR1 as GTSNPN and CDR2 as SVGIG (reference sequence). This CDR3 has 14 amino acids. The CDR3 nucleotides are TGTGCCTATTCGGTAGGAGGACCTGGAAACACCATATATTTT. This codes for CAYSVGGPGNTIYF.

This clonotype was counted ten times or more. The rearrangement uses TRBV4-2 and TRBJ1-1; 10 bases align to TRBD1. V shed 4 bases, J shed 5 bases, and the junction held 7 bases outside the gene matches. This CDR3 is built from 15 residues. Germline V gene lookup returns CDR1 LGHNA and CDR2 YNFKEQ. This CDR3 reads CASSLRDRGDTEAFF. CDR3 nucleotide sequence: TGTGCCAGCAGCCTTAGGGACAGGGGTGATACTGAAGCTTTCTTT.

This clonotype occurred a few times. The chain joins TRBV10-1 to TRBJ2-3; tentative D call: TRBD1 (6 bases). Looked up from germline, CDR1 is WNHNN and CDR2 is SYGVQD (reference sequence). The V and J ends lost 4 bases and 2 bases respectively, with 22 bases between them. The CDR3 runs 18 residues. CDR3 region: CASSGAGATHNTTDTQYF. The CDR3 nucleotides read TGCGCCAGCAGTGGGGCAGGGGCCACCCATAATACCACAGATACGCAGTATTTT.

This clonotype came up a few times. The CDR3 DNA sequence: TGTGCCAGCAAGGGACTAGCGGGAGAAGGGCTCTACAATGAGCAGTTCTTC. Translated: CASKGLAGEGLYNEQFF. The chain uses TRBV5-6 and TRBJ2-1; 14 bases match TRBD2. Germline V gene data show CDR1 as SGHDT and CDR2 as YYEEEE. CDR3 length: 17 amino acids. With V trimmed by 6 bases and J by 3 bases, 8 bases remained unmatched. The full variable domain, its missing parts supplied by reference TRBV5-6 and TRBJ2-1, is DAGVTQSPTHLIKTRGQQVTLRCSPKSGHDTVSWYQQALGQGPQFIFQYYEEEERQRGNFPDRFSGHQFPNYSSELNVNALLLGDSALYLCASKGLAGEGLYNEQFFGPGTRLTVL.

This CDR3 is CASSQDRARANYGYTF. The DNA for the CDR3 is TGCGCCAGCAGCCAAGATAGGGCCAGGGCTAACTATGGCTACACCTTC. The V and J genes are TRBV4-1 and TRBJ1-2, with a weak D call TRBD1 (5 bases). The length of the CDR3 is 16 residues. The germline CDR1 and CDR2 sequences are MGHRA and YSYEKL. The V and J ends lost 0 bases and 0 bases respectively, with 11 bases between them.

This clonotype was observed at least ten times. The chain employs TRBV7-7 and TRBJ1-1; D call uncertain. This CDR3 is 13 amino acids long. The V gene lost 0 bases and the J gene lost 3 bases, with 5 bases spanning the gap. Germline V gene data show CDR1 as SSHAT and CDR2 as FNYEAQ (reference sequence). Here the CDR3 DNA reads TGTGCCAGCAGCTTAGCCGAGGACACTGAAGCTTTCTTT. This codes for CASSLAEDTEAFF.

The V and J genes are TRBV28 and TRBJ2-5; D may match TRBD1 or TRBD2 (5 bases each). Trimming pared 5 bases from V and 1 base from J, leaving 17 bases between. The CDR3 is made up of 16 amino acids. Germline CDR1 MDHEN, CDR2 SYDVKM. The CDR3 nucleotides read TGTGCCAGCAGTACCATTTCGGGACGGATCCAAGAGACCCAGTACTTC. It yields the protein CASSTISGRIQETQYF.